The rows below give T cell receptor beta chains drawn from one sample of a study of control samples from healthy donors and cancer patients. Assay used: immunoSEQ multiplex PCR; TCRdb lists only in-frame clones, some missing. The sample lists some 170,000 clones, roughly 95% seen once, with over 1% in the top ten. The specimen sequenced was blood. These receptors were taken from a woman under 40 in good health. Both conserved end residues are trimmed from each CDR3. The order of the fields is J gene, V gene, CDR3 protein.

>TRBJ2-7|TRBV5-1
ASSLSPSEVYEQY
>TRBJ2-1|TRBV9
ASSVEGTGYSGGSYNEQF
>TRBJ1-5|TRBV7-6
ASSLWTGQGQPQH
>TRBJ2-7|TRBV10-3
AIKGTGGSYEQY
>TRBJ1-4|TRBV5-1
ASSPTGLLSEKLF
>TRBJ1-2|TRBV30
AWSVPDGGYT
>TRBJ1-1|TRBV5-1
ASSKNIYRDMNTEAF
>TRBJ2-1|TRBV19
ASATLEGGYNEQF
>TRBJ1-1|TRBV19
ASNYGVRNTEAF
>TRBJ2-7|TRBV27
ASSPLHSYEQY
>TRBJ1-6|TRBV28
ASSPNLANSPLH
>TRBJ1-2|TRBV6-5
ASSYSGQGNYGYT
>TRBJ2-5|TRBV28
ASSFRQGASSLQETQY
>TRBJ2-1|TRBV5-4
ASSLGSAGFYNEQF
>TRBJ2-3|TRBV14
ASSPQEQITDTQY
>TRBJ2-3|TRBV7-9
ASSHWGTRAGDTQY
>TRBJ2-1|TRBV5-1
ASRPASYNEQF